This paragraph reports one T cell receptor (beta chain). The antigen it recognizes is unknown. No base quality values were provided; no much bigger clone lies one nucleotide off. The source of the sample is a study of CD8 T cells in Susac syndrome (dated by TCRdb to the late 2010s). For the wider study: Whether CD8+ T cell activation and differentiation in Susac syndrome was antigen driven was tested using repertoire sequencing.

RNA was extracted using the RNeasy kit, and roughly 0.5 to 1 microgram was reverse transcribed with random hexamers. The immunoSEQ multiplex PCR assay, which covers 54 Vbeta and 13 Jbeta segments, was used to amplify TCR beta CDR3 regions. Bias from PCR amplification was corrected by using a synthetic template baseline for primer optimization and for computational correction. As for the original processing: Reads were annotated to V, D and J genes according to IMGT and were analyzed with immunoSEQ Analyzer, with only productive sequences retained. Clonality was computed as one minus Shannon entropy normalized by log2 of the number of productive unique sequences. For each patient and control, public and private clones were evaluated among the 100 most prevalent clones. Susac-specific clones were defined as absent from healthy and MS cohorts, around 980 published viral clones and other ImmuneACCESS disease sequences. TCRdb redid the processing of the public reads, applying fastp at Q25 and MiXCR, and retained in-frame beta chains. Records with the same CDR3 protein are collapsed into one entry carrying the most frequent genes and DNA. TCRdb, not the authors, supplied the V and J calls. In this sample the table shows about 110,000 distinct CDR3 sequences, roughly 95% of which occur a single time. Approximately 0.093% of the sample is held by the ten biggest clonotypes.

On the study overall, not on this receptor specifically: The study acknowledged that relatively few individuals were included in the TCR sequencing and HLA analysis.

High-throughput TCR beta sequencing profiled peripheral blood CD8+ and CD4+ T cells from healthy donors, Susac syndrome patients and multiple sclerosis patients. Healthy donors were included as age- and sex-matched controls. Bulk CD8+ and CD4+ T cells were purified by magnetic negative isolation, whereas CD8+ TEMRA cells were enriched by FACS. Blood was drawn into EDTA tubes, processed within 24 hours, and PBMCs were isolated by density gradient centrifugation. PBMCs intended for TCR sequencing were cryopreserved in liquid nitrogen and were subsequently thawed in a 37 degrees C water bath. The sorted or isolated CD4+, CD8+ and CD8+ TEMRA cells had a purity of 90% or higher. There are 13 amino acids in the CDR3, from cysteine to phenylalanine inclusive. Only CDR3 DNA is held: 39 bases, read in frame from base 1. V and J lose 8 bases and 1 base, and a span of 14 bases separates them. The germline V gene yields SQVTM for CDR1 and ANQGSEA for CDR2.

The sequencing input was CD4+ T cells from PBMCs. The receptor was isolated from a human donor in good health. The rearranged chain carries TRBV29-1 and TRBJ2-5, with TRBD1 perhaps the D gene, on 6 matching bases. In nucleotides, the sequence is TGCAGCACAACGGGACAACTCCAAGAGACCCAGTACTTC. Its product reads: CSTTGQLQETQYF. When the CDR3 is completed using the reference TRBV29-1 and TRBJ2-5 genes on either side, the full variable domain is SAVISQKPSRDICQRGTSLTIQCQVDSQVTMMFWYRQQPGQSLTLIATANQGSEATYESGFVIDKFPISRPNLTFSTLTVSNMSPEDSSIYLCSTTGQLQETQYFGPGTRLLVL.